The 26 T cell receptor beta chains given below trace back to one sample, sequenced in a study of blood T cells in healthy people across ages. Using a J-beta primer mix together with a sample-barcoded 5' primer, a second PCR was run for roughly 6 to 12 cycles. Each CDR3 protein gets one entry after TCRdb re-called the 5' RACE reads with MiXCR. Counted here are fewer than 900,000 distinct CDR3 sequences, 35% to 45% occurring once; the ten biggest clones make up roughly 19%. Sequencing input: blood. The receptors stem from a woman in her sixties in good health.

This clonotype occurred a few times. The chain's CDR3 is CASSFVGLAGANEQFF. The CDR3 DNA reads TGTGCCAGCAGTTTCGTCGGACTAGCGGGGGCCAATGAGCAGTTCTTC. The gene calls are TRBV28 and TRBJ2-1; 13 bases fit TRBD2. There are 16 residues in the CDR3. CDR1 and CDR2 from the germline V gene are MDHEN and SYDVKM. With V trimmed by 3 bases and J by 6 bases, 5 bases remained unmatched. Full variable domain (outside the CDR3, taken from reference TRBV28 and TRBJ2-1): DVKVTQSSRYLVKRTGEKVFLECVQDMDHENMFWYRQDPGLGLRLIYFSYDVKMKEKGDIPEGYSVSREKKERFSLILESASTNQTSMYLCASSFVGLAGANEQFFGPGTRLTVL.

This sequence joins TRBV6-2 or TRBV6-3 and TRBJ1-5; 11 bases fit TRBD1. CDR3 size: 18 residues. V lost 2 bases to trimming and J lost 7 bases; unmatched junction nucleotides: 13. The germline gives CDR1 MNHEY, CDR2 SVGEGT. The CDR3 reads CASSYIRDRGRFGQPQHF. As DNA, the CDR3 is TGTGCCAGCAGTTACATCCGGGACAGGGGGAGGTTCGGACAGCCCCAGCATTTT.

The sample holds a few counts of this clonotype. V is TRBV15 and J is TRBJ1-2; TRBD1 aligns across 9 bases. The CDR3 extends over 16 amino acids. V was pared by 0 bases and J by 4 bases, with 6 bases of the junction left unmatched. Germline lookup yields CDR1 LNHNV and CDR2 YYDKDF (reference sequence). In nucleotides, the CDR3 is TGTGCCACCAGCAGAGAAAACAGGGGGCAGGGCTATGGCTACACCTTC. Its protein product is CATSRENRGQGYGYTF.

This clonotype was seen only a few times. The CDR3 protein is CASSSRRGVNQPQHF. The CDR3 DNA reads TGTGCCAGCAGCTCTCGGCGGGGGGTCAATCAGCCCCAGCATTTT. The J gene is TRBJ1-5, the V gene TRBV7-2; a weak D match, TRBD1 (5 bases). This CDR3 is built from 15 residues. V lost 4 bases, J lost 3 bases, and 13 bases lay in between. Per germline, CDR1 SGHTA and CDR2 FQGNSA.

A few counts support this clonotype. The rearrangement uses TRBV6-6 and TRBJ2-7; D is tentatively TRBD1 or TRBD2 (5 bases each). The germline gives CDR1 MNHNY, CDR2 SVGAGI (reference sequence). V lost 6 bases and J lost 2, with 14 bases in between. The CDR3 is 14 residues long. CDR3 region: CASSTPEGPYEQYF. CDR3 coding DNA: TGTGCCAGCAGCACACCTGAGGGGCCCTACGAGCAGTACTTC.

Ten or more counts support this clonotype. The genes are TRBV3-1 and TRBJ1-2; no firm D call. V lost 4 bases to trimming and J lost 1 base, with 7 bases between them. Germline V gene lookup returns CDR1 LGHDT and CDR2 YNNKEL (reference sequence). The CDR3 loop spans 13 amino acids. The CDR3 loop reads CASSLRGNYGYTF. CDR3 sequence (DNA): TGTGCCAGCAGCCTCCGAGGTAACTATGGCTACACCTTC.

The V call is TRBV29-1, the J call TRBJ2-7; no definite D call. The CDR3 covers 16 residues. Germline CDR1 reads SQVTM; CDR2 reads ANQGSEA. Deletions cut 0 bases from V and 7 bases from J, with 22 bases between. The CDR3 reads CSVEDQVRFRYNEQYF. CDR3 nucleotides: TGCAGCGTTGAAGATCAGGTGAGATTCCGATACAATGAGCAGTACTTC.

The chain couples TRBV2 to TRBJ2-1; 7 nucleotides line up with TRBD1. CDR1 and CDR2 from the germline V gene are SNHLY and FYNNEI. The ends lost 8 bases at V and 4 bases at J; junction bases unmatched: 8. The CDR3 covers 14 residues. The DNA for the CDR3 is TGTGCCAGCGACGGGACAGCTCGTTACAATGAGCAGTTCTTC. It codes for CASDGTARYNEQFF.

The genes are TRBV29-1 and TRBJ1-1, with TRBD1 matching over 7 bases. The V gene end was trimmed by 1 base and the J gene end by 4 bases; junction bases not matched to a gene: 9. CDR1 and CDR2 (germline): SQVTM, ANQGSEA. The CDR3 totals 15 residues. CDR3 region: CSVEGIGQGGTEAFF. The CDR3 DNA reads as TGCAGCGTTGAAGGCATCGGGCAGGGGGGCACTGAAGCTTTCTTT.

This clonotype was observed a few times. The rearrangement joins TRBV12-3 or TRBV12-4 to TRBJ2-1; 8 positions match TRBD2. The CDR3 contains 14 residues. J gave up 5 bases and V 5 bases, and 5 bases lay outside the gene matches. As DNA, the CDR3 is TGTGCCAGCAGTCCGGGGGGGCGTCACAATGAGCAGTTCTTC. Amino acid sequence: CASSPGGRHNEQFF.

In this sample, this clonotype turned up a few times. The V call is TRBV20-1, the J call TRBJ2-5; 8 bases match TRBD2. This CDR3 is built from 17 residues. J gave up 0 bases and V 0 bases, and 9 bases lay outside the gene matches. The germline V gene has CDR1 DFQATT and CDR2 SNEGSKA (reference sequence). CDR3 nucleotides: TGCAGTGCTAGAGATGAGTTGCGGGGGGCCCACCAAGAGACCCAGTACTTC. Residues: CSARDELRGAHQETQYF.

This clonotype was observed a handful of times. The chain combines TRBV4-3 with TRBJ2-3; tentatively, D is TRBD2 (5 bases). From germline, CDR1 is LGHNA and CDR2 YSLEER. The CDR3 consists of 16 residues. With 0 bases removed from V and 2 bases from J, the gap between germline ends came to 12 bases. CDR3: CASSQEFSGFTDTQYF. CDR3 bases: TGCGCCAGCAGCCAAGAGTTTTCGGGATTCACAGATACGCAGTATTTT.

This clonotype occurred a few times. This rearrangement joins TRBV3-1 to TRBJ1-2; 10 nucleotides match TRBD1. Germline V gives CDR1 LGHDT, CDR2 YNNKEL (reference sequence). The junction had 2 bases not matched to a gene; V was cut back by 1 base and J by 6 bases. This CDR3 has 14 residues. The CDR3 loop reads CASSQAGQGDGYTF. For the CDR3, the DNA is TGTGCCAGCAGCCAAGCCGGACAGGGGGATGGCTACACCTTC.

V gene TRBV27 combines with J gene TRBJ2-2, with D possibly TRBD2 on 5 matching bases. Per the germline V gene, CDR1 is MNHEY and CDR2 is SMNVEV (reference sequence). The CDR3 is made up of 14 amino acids. V lost 6 bases to trimming and J lost 0 bases, with 8 bases between them. The CDR3 loop is CASSGLANTGELFF. CDR3 in DNA: TGTGCCAGCAGCGGACTCGCGAACACCGGGGAGCTGTTTTTT.

The chain is built from TRBV7-9 and TRBJ2-1; D not resolved. The CDR3 consists of 15 residues. The V end was cut by 0 bases, the J end by 8 bases, with 14 bases between. The germline gives CDR1 SEHNR, CDR2 FQNEAQ (reference sequence). CDR3 in DNA: TGTGCCAGCAGCTTAGCGGGTCGGCCTACGGATGAGCAGTTCTTC. Protein sequence: CASSLAGRPTDEQFF.

For this clonotype: The junction departs from the called germline gene at one end, perhaps through a read error. The V gene is TRBV11-2, the J gene TRBJ1-2; maybe TRBD1 (5 bases). Germline-derived CDR1 and CDR2 are SGHAT and FQNNGV. The CDR3 sequence is 12 residues long. Here the CDR3 DNA reads TGTGCCAGCAGCTTGGGGGGAGGTGGCTGCACCTTC. This sequence encodes CASSLGGGGCTF.

This clonotype was seen a few times. This chain connects TRBV30 to TRBJ2-1; D is perhaps TRBD2 (6 bases). The CDR3 loop spans 13 amino acids. V shed 1 base and J shed 8 bases, with 12 bases lying between them. Germline CDR1 reads GTSNPN; CDR2 reads SVGIG (reference sequence). Here the CDR3 DNA reads TGTGCCTGGAGTGCGACGGGGGTGGATGAGCAGTTCTTC. Its translation: CAWSATGVDEQFF.

There are many counts of this clonotype. One end of the junction varies from germline; a read error may be responsible. V usage is TRBV12-3 or TRBV12-4 and J usage is TRBJ2-7; 7 positions match TRBD2. The CDR3 length is 14 residues. The CDR3 region is CASSLAVTSYEQYF. CDR3 nucleotides: TGTGCCAGCAGTCTAGCGGTTACCTCCTACGAGCAGTACTTC.

With respect to this clonotype: This may arise from a read error, as a much more abundant clone is one base away. The J gene is TRBJ2-1, the V gene TRBV5-1; 9 bases line up with TRBD2. Germline lookup yields CDR1 SGHRS and CDR2 YFSETQ. This CDR3 has 15 amino acids. CDR3 loop: CASSLDGLAYKEQFF. The CDR3 DNA is TGCGCCAGCAGCTTGGATGGACTAGCGTACAAGGAGCAGTTCTTC.

This clonotype was seen only a few times. V usage is TRBV5-6 and J usage is TRBJ2-7, with a weak D call TRBD2 (6 bases). The DNA end is more similar to TRBJ2-4, so the J call may be wrong. Germline assignment: CDR1 SGHDT and CDR2 YYEEEE. This CDR3 is built from 14 residues. CDR3 region: CASSSLASRNIQYF. CDR3 DNA: TGTGCCAGCAGCTCCCTAGCGAGTAGAAACATTCAGTACTTC.

The chain joins TRBV18 to TRBJ2-5, with 9 positions matching TRBD1. V dropped 4 bases and J dropped 1; count of bases not matched to a gene: 7. Germline V gene sequence: CDR1 KGHSH, CDR2 LQKENI. The CDR3 has 16 residues. CDR3: CASSRTTGGLQETQYF. The CDR3 nucleotides are TGTGCCAGCTCACGGACGACAGGGGGGCTCCAAGAGACCCAGTACTTC.

The chain recombines TRBV11-1 with TRBJ2-1; the match to TRBD2 covers 8 bases. The V and J ends lost 3 bases and 9 bases, in that order; junction bases with no gene match: 4. CDR3 length: 13 amino acids. Per the germline V gene, CDR1 is SGHAT and CDR2 is FQDESV (reference sequence). The CDR3, as DNA: TGTGCCAGCAGCTTTAGCGGGAAGACTGAGCAGTTCTTC. Protein product: CASSFSGKTEQFF.

To note about this clonotype: This may be a read error, as it is one base from a much larger clone. The chain employs TRBV12-5 and TRBJ2-5; D gene unclear. Germline V gene sequence: CDR1 LGHNT, CDR2 FRNRAP. V was shortened by 2 bases and J by 11 bases, with 12 bases between the two germline ends. This CDR3 has 12 residues. CDR3 nucleotides: TGTGCTAGTGGTTTGACAAGGGATGAGCAGTACTTC. This encodes CASGLTRDEQYF.

This clonotype has just a few counts. The chain recombines TRBV4-3 with TRBJ2-1; 9 nucleotides match TRBD1. Germline CDR1 reads LGHNA; CDR2 reads YSLEER. The CDR3 runs 15 residues. Germline trimming cut 3 bases from V and 7 bases from J; bases unmatched to any gene: 7. The CDR3: CASSQPGQGFNEQFF. CDR3 DNA sequence: TGCGCCAGCAGCCAGCCGGGACAGGGCTTTAATGAGCAGTTCTTC.

This chain uses TRBV29-1 with TRBJ1-2, with D perhaps matching TRBD1 (6 bases). Trimming took 6 bases from V and 4 from J, leaving 15 bases between them. There are 13 residues in the CDR3. The V gene's germline CDR1 is SQVTM and CDR2 ANQGSEA. The CDR3 DNA follows: TGCAGCGTGCAAACAGGGAGGGCCTATGGCTACACCTTC. Its protein is CSVQTGRAYGYTF.

The CDR3 DNA sequence: TGTGCCAGTGGGGCAGGGAGCCAAGAGACCCAGTACTTC. Its translation is CASGAGSQETQYF. This sequence joins TRBV9 and TRBJ2-7, with D perhaps TRBD1 or TRBD2 (5 bases each). The end of the DNA aligns better with TRBJ2-5, so the J call may be wrong. The CDR3 covers 13 residues. Looked up from germline, CDR1 is SGDLS and CDR2 is YYNGEE.